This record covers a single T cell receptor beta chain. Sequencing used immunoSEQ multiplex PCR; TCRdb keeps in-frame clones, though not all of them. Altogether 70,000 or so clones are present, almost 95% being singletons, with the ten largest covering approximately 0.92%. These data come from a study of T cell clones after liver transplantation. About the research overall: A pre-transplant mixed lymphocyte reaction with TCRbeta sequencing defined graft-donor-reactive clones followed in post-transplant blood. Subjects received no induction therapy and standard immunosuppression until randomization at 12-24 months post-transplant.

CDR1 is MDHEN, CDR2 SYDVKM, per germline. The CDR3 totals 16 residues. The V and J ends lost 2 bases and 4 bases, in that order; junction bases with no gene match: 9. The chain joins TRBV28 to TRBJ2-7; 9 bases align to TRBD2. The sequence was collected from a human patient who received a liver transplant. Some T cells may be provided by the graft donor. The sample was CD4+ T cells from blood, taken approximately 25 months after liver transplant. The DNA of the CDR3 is TGTGCCAGCAGTTTAGCTGGTAGCGGGGGCCTATACGAGCAGTACTTC. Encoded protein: CASSLAGSGGLYEQYF.